The source of this T cell receptor (beta chain) is a study of cytomegalovirus exposure and HLA in healthy donors. As concerns this clone: Antigen unknown.

Whole-study findings and limits: Across donors, most TCRs were seen rarely, yet some public ones were widespread. HLA alleles showed associations with some 17,000 TCR beta sequences in a later analysis, at a 0.05 false discovery rate.

Trimming pared 0 bases from V and 4 bases from J, leaving 13 bases between. Per germline, CDR1 SGHNT and CDR2 YYREEE (reference sequence). This CDR3 is 15 amino acids long. Primers for the PCR totalled 60 Vbeta and 13 Jbeta. Method: immunoSEQ multiplex PCR; TCRdb's copy keeps in-frame clones and lacks some. The sample holds 100,000 to 150,000 clones, 80% seen once. This TCR was recovered from a man younger than 40 in good health and CMV-seronegative. Sequencing used PBMCs. The chain joins TRBV5-4 to TRBJ1-1; TRBD1 might be the D (5 bases). CDR3 loop: CASSLVGRAGTEAFF. The CDR3 nucleotides are TGTGCCAGCAGCTTGGTAGGCAGGGCTGGCACTGAAGCTTTCTTT.